This TCR beta chain was captured by sequencing in a study of blood T cell repertoires in COVID-19. Looking at the study overall: The cDNA or gDNA used as material had been derived from T cells, B-cell-depleted T cells, or PBMCs.

The germline V gene has CDR1 SNHLY and CDR2 FYNNEI. V trimming: 3 bases; J trimming: 2 bases; junction bases outside the gene matches: 4. The CDR3 totals 15 residues. Methods used by the authors: Quantification of nucleated cells was approximated via reference gene primer amplification. Using immunoSEQ multiplex PCR, the repertoire was profiled, and TCRdb retains in-frame clones only, with some absent. D and trimming come from the DNA, and the V and J calls and clone size come from that table. The sample gives 200,000 to 250,000 clones, roughly four fifths of which show up once; about 15% is in the top ten.

The source is a man between 35 and 55 years old who had recovered from COVID-19. The sample consisted of PBMCs or T cells enriched from blood (not recorded which). The chain joins TRBV2 to TRBJ2-3, with 8 bases fitting TRBD1. The CDR3 DNA is TGTGCCAGCAGTGATCGACAGGGGAACACAGATACGCAGTATTTT. Residues: CASSDRQGNTDTQYF.